The clone carrying this T cell receptor (beta chain) has only one observation. Its antigen is unidentified. The record originates from a study of cytomegalovirus exposure and HLA in healthy donors. Points from the study as a whole: Cytomegalovirus status was reportedly diagnosed by the classifier with high sensitivity and specificity. According to an earlier analysis, most TCR beta V segments yielded productive rearrangements about 90% or about 30% of the time. Most TCR sequences showed up rarely, but some public TCRs showed up in many donors. A later analysis linked a missense DCLRE1C variant to TCR beta V- and J-gene trimming.

60 Vbeta and 13 Jbeta primers were used in PCR. Clones were sequenced by immunoSEQ multiplex PCR, and TCRdb holds only the in-frame ones, with some missing. The sample lists roughly 170,000 clones; 80% to 90% were seen once. The specimen sequenced was PBMCs. The clonotype originates from a girl aged 10 to 17 in good health and CMV-seropositive.

The CDR3 region is CASSLTGSGQPQHF. In DNA, the CDR3 is TGTGCCAGCAGCTTAACGGGCAGCGGCCAGCCCCAGCATTTT. The chain uses TRBV11-2 and TRBJ1-5; no clear D. Germline values: CDR1 SGHAT, CDR2 FQNNGV. CDR3 length equals 14 residues. Deletions cut 2 bases from V and 7 bases from J, with 12 bases between.